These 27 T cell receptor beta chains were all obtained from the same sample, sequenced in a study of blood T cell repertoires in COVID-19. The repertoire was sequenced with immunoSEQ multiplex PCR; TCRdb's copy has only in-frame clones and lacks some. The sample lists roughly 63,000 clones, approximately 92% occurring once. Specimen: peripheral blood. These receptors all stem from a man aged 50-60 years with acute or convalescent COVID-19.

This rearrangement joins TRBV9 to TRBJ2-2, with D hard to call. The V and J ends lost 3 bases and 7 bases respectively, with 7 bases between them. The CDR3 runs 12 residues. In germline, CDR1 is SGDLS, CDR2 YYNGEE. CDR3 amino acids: CASSGSGGELFF. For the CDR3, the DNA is TGTGCCAGCAGCGGGTCCGGCGGGGAGCTGTTTTTT.

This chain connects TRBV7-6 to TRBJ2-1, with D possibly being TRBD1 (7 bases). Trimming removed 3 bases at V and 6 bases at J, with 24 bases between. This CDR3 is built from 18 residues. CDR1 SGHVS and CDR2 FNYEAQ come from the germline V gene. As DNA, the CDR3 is TGTGCCAGCAGCTTTCGTTCATTTCGTCAGGGGGGCTCCAATGAGCAGTTCTTC. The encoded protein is CASSFRSFRQGGSNEQFF.

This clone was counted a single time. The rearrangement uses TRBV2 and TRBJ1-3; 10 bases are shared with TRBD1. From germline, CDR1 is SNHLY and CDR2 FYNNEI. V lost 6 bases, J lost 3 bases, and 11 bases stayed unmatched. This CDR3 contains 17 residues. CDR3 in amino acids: CASRDPAGQGVGNTIYF. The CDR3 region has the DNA TGTGCCAGCAGAGACCCCGCCGGACAGGGGGTTGGAAACACCATATATTTT.

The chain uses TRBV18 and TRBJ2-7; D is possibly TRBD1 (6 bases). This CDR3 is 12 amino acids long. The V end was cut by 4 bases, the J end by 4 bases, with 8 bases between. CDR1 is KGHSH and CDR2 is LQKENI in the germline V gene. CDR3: CASSQQGYEQYV. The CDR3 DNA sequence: TGTGCCAGCTCACAACAGGGATACGAGCAGTACGTC.

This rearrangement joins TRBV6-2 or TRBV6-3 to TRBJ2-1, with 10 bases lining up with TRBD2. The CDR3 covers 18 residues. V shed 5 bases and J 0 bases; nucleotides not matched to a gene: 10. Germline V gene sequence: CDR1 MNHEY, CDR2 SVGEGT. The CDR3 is CASSRLTSGKISYNEQFF. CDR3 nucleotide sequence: TGTGCCAGCAGTCGCCTAACTAGCGGGAAAATCTCCTACAATGAGCAGTTCTTC.

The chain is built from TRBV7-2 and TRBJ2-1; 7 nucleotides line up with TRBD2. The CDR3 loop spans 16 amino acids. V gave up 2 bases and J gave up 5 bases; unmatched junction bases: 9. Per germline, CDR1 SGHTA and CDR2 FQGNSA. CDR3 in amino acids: CASSLSPAGNDNEQFF. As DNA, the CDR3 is TGTGCCAGCAGCTTAAGTCCAGCGGGAAATGACAATGAGCAGTTCTTC.

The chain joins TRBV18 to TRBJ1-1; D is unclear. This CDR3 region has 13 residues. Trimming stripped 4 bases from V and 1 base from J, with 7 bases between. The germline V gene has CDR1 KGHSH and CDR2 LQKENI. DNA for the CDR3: TGTGCCAGCTCACTTACAGAGAACACTGAAGCTTTCTTT. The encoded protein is CASSLTENTEAFF. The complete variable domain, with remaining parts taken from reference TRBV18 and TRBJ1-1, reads NAGVMQNPRHLVRRRGQEARLRCSPMKGHSHVYWYRQLPEEGLKFMVYLQKENIIDESGMPKERFSAEFPKEGPSILRIQQVVRGDSAAYFCASSLTENTEAFFGQGTRLTVV.

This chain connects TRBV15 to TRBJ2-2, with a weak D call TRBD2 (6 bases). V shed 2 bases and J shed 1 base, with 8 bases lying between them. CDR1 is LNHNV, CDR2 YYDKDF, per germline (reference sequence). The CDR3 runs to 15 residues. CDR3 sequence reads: CATSRRGENTGELFF. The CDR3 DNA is TGTGCCACCAGCAGACGCGGGGAGAACACCGGGGAGCTGTTTTTT. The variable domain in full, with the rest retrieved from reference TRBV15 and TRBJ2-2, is DAMVIQNPRYQVTQFGKPVTLSCSQTLNHNVMYWYQQKSSQAPKLLFHYYDKDFNNEADTPDNFQSRRPNTSFCFLDIRSPGLGDTAMYLCATSRRGENTGELFFGEGSRLTVL.

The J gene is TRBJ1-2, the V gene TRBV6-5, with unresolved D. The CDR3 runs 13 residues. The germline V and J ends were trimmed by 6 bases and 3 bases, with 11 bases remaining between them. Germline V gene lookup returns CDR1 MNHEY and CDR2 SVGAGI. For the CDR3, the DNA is TGTGCCAGCAGGTTTTCCGTCGACTATGGCTACACCTTC. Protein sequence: CASRFSVDYGYTF.

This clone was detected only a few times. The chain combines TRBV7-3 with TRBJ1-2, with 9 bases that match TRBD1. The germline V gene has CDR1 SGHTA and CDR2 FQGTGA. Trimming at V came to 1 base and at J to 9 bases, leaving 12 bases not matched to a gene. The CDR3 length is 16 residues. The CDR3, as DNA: TGTGCCAGCAGCTTAATAGGGGGACAGGGCCCTTCAAGCTACACCTTC. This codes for CASSLIGGQGPSSYTF.

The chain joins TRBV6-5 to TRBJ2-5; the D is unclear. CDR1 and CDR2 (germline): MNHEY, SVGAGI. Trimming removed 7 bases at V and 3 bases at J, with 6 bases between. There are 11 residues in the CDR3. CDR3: CASTREETQYF. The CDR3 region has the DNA TGTGCCAGCACCCGGGAAGAGACCCAGTACTTC.

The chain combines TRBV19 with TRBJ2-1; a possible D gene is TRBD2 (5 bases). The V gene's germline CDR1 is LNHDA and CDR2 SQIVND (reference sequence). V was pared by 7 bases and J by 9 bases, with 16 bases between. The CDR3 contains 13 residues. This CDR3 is CASKLGPAGEQFF. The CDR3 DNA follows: TGTGCCAGTAAACTCGGGCCCGCGGGTGAGCAGTTCTTC.

CDR3 sequence reads: CASSPGTGLGLNYTF. The DNA for the CDR3 is TGTGCCAGCTCTCCAGGGACGGGACTTGGACTCAACTACACCTTC. V usage is TRBV18 and J usage is TRBJ1-2; perhaps TRBD1 as D (5 bases). The germline V gene encodes CDR1 KGHSH and CDR2 LQKENI. The V end was cut by 6 bases, the J end by 10 bases, with 24 bases between. The CDR3 runs to 15 residues.

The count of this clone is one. Written as DNA, the CDR3 is TGTGCCAGCAGCGGAATAGCGGGAGTTGTCAATGAGCAGTTCTTC. Protein sequence: CASSGIAGVVNEQFF. This chain links TRBV5-4 with TRBJ2-1; 9 bases are a match to TRBD2. The trim removed 4 bases at V and 6 bases at J, leaving 8 bases unmatched. In germline, CDR1 is SGHNT, CDR2 YYREEE (reference sequence). There are 15 residues in the CDR3.

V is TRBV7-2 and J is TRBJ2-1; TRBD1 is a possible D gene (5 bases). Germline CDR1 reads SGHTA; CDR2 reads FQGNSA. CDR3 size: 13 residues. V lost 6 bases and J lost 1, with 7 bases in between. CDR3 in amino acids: CASSSGSYNEQFF. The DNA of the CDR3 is TGTGCCAGCAGTTCAGGGTCCTACAATGAGCAGTTCTTC. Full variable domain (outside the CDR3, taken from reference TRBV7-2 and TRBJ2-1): GAGVSQSPSNKVTEKGKDVELRCDPISGHTALYWYRQSLGQGLEFLIYFQGNSAPDKSGLPSDRFSAERTGGSVSTLTIQRTQQEDSAVYLCASSSGSYNEQFFGPGTRLTVL.

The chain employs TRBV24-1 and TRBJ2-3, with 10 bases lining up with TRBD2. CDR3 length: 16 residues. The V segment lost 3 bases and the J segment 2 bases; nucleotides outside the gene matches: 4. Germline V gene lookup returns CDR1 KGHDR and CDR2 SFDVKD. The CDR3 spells CATSDPLAGNTDTQYF. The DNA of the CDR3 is TGTGCCACCAGTGATCCACTAGCGGGAAACACAGATACGCAGTATTTT.

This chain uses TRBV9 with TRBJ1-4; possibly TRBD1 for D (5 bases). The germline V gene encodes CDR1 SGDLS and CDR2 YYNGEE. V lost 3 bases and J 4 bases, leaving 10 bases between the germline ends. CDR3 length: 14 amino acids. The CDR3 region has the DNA TGTGCCAGCAGCGGTAGGGGTGGTAATGAAAAACTGTTTTTT. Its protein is CASSGRGGNEKLFF.

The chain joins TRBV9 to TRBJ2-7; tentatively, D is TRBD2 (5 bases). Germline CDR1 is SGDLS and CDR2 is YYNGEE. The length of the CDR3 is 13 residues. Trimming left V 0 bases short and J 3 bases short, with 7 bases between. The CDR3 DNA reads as TGTGCCAGCAGCGTAGGAGACTACTACGAGCAGTACTTC. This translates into CASSVGDYYEQYF.

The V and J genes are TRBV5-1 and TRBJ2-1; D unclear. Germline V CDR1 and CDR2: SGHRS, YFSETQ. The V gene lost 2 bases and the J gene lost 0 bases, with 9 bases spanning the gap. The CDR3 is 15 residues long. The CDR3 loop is CASSLQTSSYNEQFF. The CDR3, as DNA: TGCGCCAGCAGCTTACAGACCAGCTCCTACAATGAGCAGTTCTTC.

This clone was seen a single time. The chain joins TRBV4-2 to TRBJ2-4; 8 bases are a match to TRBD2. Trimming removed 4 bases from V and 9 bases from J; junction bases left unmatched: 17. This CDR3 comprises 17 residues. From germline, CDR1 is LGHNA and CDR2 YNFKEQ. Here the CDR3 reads CASSPSPSGSVSLIQYF. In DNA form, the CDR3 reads TGTGCCAGCAGCCCCTCACCGAGCGGGAGTGTGTCTCTCATTCAGTACTTC.

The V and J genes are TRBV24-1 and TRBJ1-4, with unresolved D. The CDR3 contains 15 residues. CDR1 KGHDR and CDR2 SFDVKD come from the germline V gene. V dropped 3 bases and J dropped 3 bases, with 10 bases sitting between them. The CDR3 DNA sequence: TGTGCCACCAGTGATCCCCGGAGGGCTAATGAAAAACTGTTTTTT. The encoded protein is CATSDPRRANEKLFF.

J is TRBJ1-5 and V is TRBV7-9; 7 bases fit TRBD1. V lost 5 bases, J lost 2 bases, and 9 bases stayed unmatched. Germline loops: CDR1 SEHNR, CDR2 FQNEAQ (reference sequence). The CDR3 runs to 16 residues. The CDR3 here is CASSTTGEWGNQPQHF. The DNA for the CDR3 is TGTGCCAGCAGCACTACAGGGGAGTGGGGCAATCAGCCCCAGCATTTT. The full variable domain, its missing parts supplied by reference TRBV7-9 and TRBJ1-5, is DTGVSQNPRHKITKRGQNVTFRCDPISEHNRLYWYRQTLGQGPEFLTYFQNEAQLEKSRLLSDRFSAERPKGSFSTLEIQRTEQGDSAMYLCASSTTGEWGNQPQHFGDGTRLSIL.

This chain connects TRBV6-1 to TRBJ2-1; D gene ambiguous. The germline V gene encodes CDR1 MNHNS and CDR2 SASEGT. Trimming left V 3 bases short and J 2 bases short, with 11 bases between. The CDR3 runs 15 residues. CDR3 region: CASSEAADTYNEQFF. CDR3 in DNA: TGTGCCAGCAGTGAGGCGGCTGATACCTACAATGAGCAGTTCTTC.

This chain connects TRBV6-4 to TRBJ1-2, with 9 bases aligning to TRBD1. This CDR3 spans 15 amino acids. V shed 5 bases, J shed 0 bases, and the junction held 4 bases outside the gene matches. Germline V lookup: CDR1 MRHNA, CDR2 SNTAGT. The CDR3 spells CASSRDRESNYGYTF. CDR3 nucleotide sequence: TGTGCCAGCAGTCGGGACAGGGAGTCTAACTATGGCTACACCTTC.

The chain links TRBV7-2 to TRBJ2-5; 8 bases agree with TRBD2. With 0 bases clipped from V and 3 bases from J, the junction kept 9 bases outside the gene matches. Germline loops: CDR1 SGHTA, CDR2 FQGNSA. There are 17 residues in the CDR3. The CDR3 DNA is TGTGCCAGCAGCTTAGCGGCTCTTGGAGCGGGAGAAGAGACCCAGTACTTC. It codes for CASSLAALGAGEETQYF.

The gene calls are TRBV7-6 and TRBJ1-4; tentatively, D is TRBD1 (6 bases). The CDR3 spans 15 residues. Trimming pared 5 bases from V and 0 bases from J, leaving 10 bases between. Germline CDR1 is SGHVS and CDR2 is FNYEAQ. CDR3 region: CASSPNRATNEKLFF. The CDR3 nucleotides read TGTGCCAGCAGCCCCAACAGGGCAACTAATGAAAAACTGTTTTTT.

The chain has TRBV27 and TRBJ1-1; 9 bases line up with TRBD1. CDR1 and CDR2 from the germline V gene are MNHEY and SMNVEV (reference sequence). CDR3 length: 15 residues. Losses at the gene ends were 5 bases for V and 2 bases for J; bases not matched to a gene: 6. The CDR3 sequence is CASSPYRGRNTEAFF. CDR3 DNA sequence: TGTGCCAGCAGTCCCTACAGGGGGCGTAACACTGAAGCTTTCTTT.